This entry concerns a single T cell receptor beta chain. This entry comes from a study of blood T cell repertoires in COVID-19. The wider study: T cells, B-cell-depleted T cells, or PBMCs supplied cDNA or gDNA.

Authors' processing steps: For nucleated cells, counts were estimated from reference gene primer amplification. Sequenced by immunoSEQ multiplex PCR; TCRdb stores in-frame clones only, minus some. V and J calls plus clone size are reproduced from that table; the DNA served to infer D and trimming. There are about 120,000 clones in the sample; less than 85% occur only once, and 2% to 2.5% lies in the top ten. The CDR3 contains 14 residues. V gave up 3 bases and J gave up 1 base, with 9 bases separating them. The germline V gene has CDR1 LNHDA and CDR2 SQIVND (reference sequence). This receptor was obtained from a young man with acute or convalescent COVID-19. Sequencing was carried out using peripheral blood. The chain carries TRBV19 and TRBJ1-1; D unresolved. The chain's CDR3 is CASSIPGQNTEAFF. CDR3 in DNA: TGTGCCAGTAGTATTCCTGGCCAGAACACTGAAGCTTTCTTT.